Listed below are T cell receptor beta chains from one sample, sequenced in a study of post-analysis software for immune sequencing data. TCRdb passed the PCR reads through MiXCR, listing each CDR3 protein once. Among 180,000 or so distinct CDR3 sequences listed, around 30% were seen once. The source material was blood. These receptors originate from a girl younger than 18 with multiple sclerosis. The CDR3 runs from the conserved cysteine through the conserved F or W. D genes are given only for firm matches. Clone sizes are given selectively: once, few, many, or a class where the clone is expanded.

>.|TRBV7-2|few|TRBJ1-5
CASSLQGDQPQHF
TGTGCCAGCAGCCTACAGGGAGATCAGCCCCAGCATTTT
>.|TRBV2|many|TRBJ2-3
CASTLLWRQSSTDTQYF
TGTGCCAGCACCCTGTTATGGCGACAGAGCAGCACAGATACGCAGTATTTT
>.|TRBV7-2|many|TRBJ2-6
CASSLGPSPSGANVLTF
TGTGCCAGCAGCTTAGGGCCTTCCCCCTCTGGGGCCAACGTCCTGACTTTC
>.|TRBV7-3|many|TRBJ1-5
CASSLSPNQPQHF
TGTGCCAGCAGCTTATCGCCGAATCAGCCCCAGCATTTT
>.|TRBV20-1|.|TRBJ2-1
CSARDRSGTSSYNEQFF
TGCAGTGCTAGAGATCGCAGCGGCACGAGCTCCTACAATGAGCAGTTCTTC
>.|TRBV6-5|many|TRBJ1-2
CASSYGGPYGYTF
TGTGCCAGCAGTTACGGGGGACCTTATGGCTACACCTTC
>TRBD1|TRBV28|few|TRBJ2-7
CASRQGQTKYEQYF
TGTGCCAGCAGGCAGGGACAGACTAAATACGAGCAGTACTTC
>.|TRBV2|.|TRBJ1-4
CASSEALPGVNEKLFF
TGTGCCAGCAGTGAAGCGCTTCCAGGGGTTAATGAAAAACTGTTTTTT
>.|TRBV29-1|.|TRBJ1-5
CSIAGQSNQPRHF
TGCAGCATTGCGGGACAAAGCAATCAGCCCCGGCATTTT
>.|TRBV5-1|once|TRBJ1-2
CASSGGTYLPGYTF
TGCGCCAGCAGCGGCGGGACCTACCTTCCGGGCTACACCTTC
>.|TRBV28|many|TRBJ2-7
CASSAYRDRAYEQYF
TGTGCCAGCAGTGCCTACCGGGACCGGGCCTACGAGCAGTACTTC
>TRBD2|TRBV5-1|many|TRBJ2-7
CASSLATSGGRYEQYF
TGCGCCAGCAGCTTGGCAACTAGCGGAGGGAGGTACGAGCAGTACTTC
>.|TRBV28|many|TRBJ2-5
CASSLSGLGETQYF
TGTGCCAGCAGTTTATCGGGGCTCGGGGAGACCCAGTACTTC
>.|TRBV7-9|few|TRBJ2-3
CASSLALVGGRRTDTQYF
TGTGCCAGCAGCTTAGCTTTAGTCGGGGGAAGGAGAACAGATACGCAGTATTTT
>.|TRBV20-1|.|TRBJ1-4
CSARSGYATSVYEKLFF
TGCAGTGCTAGATCTGGATACGCCACCTCCGTCTATGAAAAACTGTTTTTT
>.|TRBV28|few|TRBJ2-3
CASSRYRSPTSTDTQYF
TGTGCCAGCAGTCGGTACAGGTCCCCTACTAGCACAGATACGCAGTATTTT
>TRBD1|TRBV5-1|few|TRBJ2-4
CASSPITGGGGNIQYF
TGCGCCAGCAGCCCCATCACAGGGGGCGGGGGAAACATTCAGTACTTC
>.|TRBV29-1|few|TRBJ2-1
CSVSGRTTYNEQFF
TGCAGCGTTTCTGGGAGGACCACGTACAATGAGCAGTTCTTC
>TRBD1|TRBV6-5|few|TRBJ1-1
CASSYSGTGGDTEAFF
TGTGCCAGCAGTTACTCTGGGACAGGGGGTGACACTGAAGCTTTCTTT
>TRBD2|TRBV5-1|.|TRBJ2-7
CASRGLAAYEQYF
TGCGCCAGCAGGGGACTAGCGGCCTACGAGCAGTACTTC
>.|TRBV6-5|many|TRBJ1-6
CASSYSGGKGFYNSPLHF
TGTGCCAGCAGTTACTCGGGGGGCAAGGGCTTCTATAATTCACCCCTCCACTTT
>TRBD1|TRBV6-2/TRBV6-3|few|TRBJ1-6
CASRGDRDNSLLHF
TGTGCCAGCAGGGGGGACAGAGATAATTCACTCCTCCACTTT
>.|TRBV4-1|many|TRBJ2-1
CASSSPGAPYNEQFF
TGCGCCAGCAGTTCCCCGGGGGCTCCCTACAATGAGCAGTTCTTC
>.|TRBV28|.|TRBJ2-7
CASSPGTAREQYF
TGTGCCAGCAGTCCCGGTACAGCACGCGAGCAGTACTTC
>TRBD2|TRBV5-1|many|TRBJ2-1
CASSTGTSGRAVDEQFF
TGCGCCAGCAGCACCGGGACTAGCGGGAGGGCCGTGGATGAGCAGTTCTTC
>.|TRBV10-2|many|TRBJ2-3
CASSSGDTQYF
TGCGCCAGCAGCAGCGGAGATACGCAGTATTTT
>.|TRBV24-1|many|TRBJ2-4
CATSVGRGAGPKNIQYF
TGTGCCACCAGTGTGGGGAGGGGGGCGGGTCCCAAAAACATTCAGTACTTC
>TRBD2|TRBV5-1|few|TRBJ2-1
CASSPGTRADNEQFF
TGCGCCAGCAGCCCCGGGACTAGAGCTGACAATGAGCAGTTCTTC
>TRBD2|TRBV5-1|many|TRBJ2-5
CASSRGTSGRAGSRETQYF
TGCGCCAGCAGCCGAGGGACTAGCGGGAGGGCTGGAAGTAGAGAGACCCAGTACTTC
>.|TRBV5-1|few|TRBJ2-5
CASSTGDGETQYF
TGCGCCAGCAGTACGGGAGACGGAGAGACCCAGTACTTC
>.|TRBV29-1|many|TRBJ2-3
CSVVPSGDTQYF
TGCAGCGTTGTCCCGAGCGGCGATACGCAGTATTTT
>.|TRBV7-9|many|TRBJ2-7
CASSSRQLHEQYF
TGTGCCAGCAGCTCACGTCAACTCCACGAGCAGTACTTC
>TRBD1|TRBV7-7|.|TRBJ2-7
CASSPGQGAYEQYF
TGTGCTAGCAGCCCGGGACAGGGGGCCTACGAGCAGTACTTC
>.|TRBV29-1|many|TRBJ2-7
CSVAGGVSYEQYF
TGCAGCGTTGCCGGGGGAGTCTCCTACGAGCAGTACTTC
>.|TRBV15|few|TRBJ2-1
CATSRVREQFF
TGTGCCACCAGCAGAGTCCGCGAGCAGTTCTTC
>.|TRBV28|few|TRBJ1-5
CASEDAGPQHF
TGTGCCAGCGAGGATGCTGGGCCCCAGCATTTT